This TCR beta chain came from a study of a mutant IDH1 vaccine in newly diagnosed glioma. Generated by immunoSEQ multiplex PCR, the TCRdb table keeps only in-frame clones and is missing some. The data hold approximately 40,000 clones, with approximately 78% observed a single time. Time point noted: week 5, during vaccination. Vaccination comprised doses that each held 300 ug of mutant IDH1 20-mer peptide, plus topical imiquimod. About this clone: Its antigen is undetermined.

CDR1 is DFQATT and CDR2 is SNEGSKA in the germline V gene (reference sequence). Between the trimmed V and J ends, which lost 4 bases and 5 bases, there was a span of 8 bases. The CDR3 has 11 residues. The V gene is TRBV20-1, the J gene TRBJ1-2, with D possibly matching TRBD1 (5 bases). The sample was PBMCs, taken from a glioma patient whose treatment included an IDH1 peptide vaccine. The clonotype originates from a man between 40 and 49 years old with glioma. This chain's CDR3 is CSAIRDYGYTF. The CDR3 bases are TGCAGTGCTATCAGGGATTATGGCTACACCTTC.